The clone carrying this T cell receptor (beta chain) was seen a single time. This entry belongs to a study of control samples from healthy donors and cancer patients. This CDR3 region has 16 residues. Germline CDR1 and CDR2: MDHEN and SYDVKM. V shed 4 bases, J shed 2 bases, and the junction held 9 bases outside the gene matches. Using immunoSEQ multiplex PCR, the repertoire was profiled, and TCRdb retains in-frame clones only, with some absent. The data hold 150,000 to 200,000 clones, with more than 90% observed a single time. The rearrangement uses TRBV28 and TRBJ2-7; 9 positions agree with TRBD1. The sample taken for sequencing was blood. The clonotype comes from a man aged 25 to 45 in good health. As DNA, the CDR3 is TGTGCCAGCAGTTCCCCGGGACAGGGTCGAACCTACGAGCAGTACTTC. Protein sequence: CASSSPGQGRTYEQYF.